This TCR beta chain came from a study of T cell changes during pregnancy in multiple sclerosis. This CDR3 is 18 amino acids long. Germline CDR1 is SGDLS and CDR2 is YYNGEE. V was clipped by 3 bases and J by 2 bases; unmatched bases: 12. Profiling relied on immunoSEQ multiplex PCR, and the TCRdb table lists in-frame clones only, not all of them. Of 55,000 to 70,000 clones in the sample, approximately 92% are singletons; the top ten hold approximately 2.8%. This material consisted of CD8+ T cells from peripheral blood mononuclear cells, taken in the third trimester of pregnancy. This TCR was recovered from a female donor in good health, enrolled as a control in a pregnancy study. The J gene is TRBJ2-3, the V gene TRBV9; TRBD2 aligns across 10 bases. CDR3 protein: CASSASGGALDYTDTQYF. For the CDR3, the DNA is TGTGCCAGCAGCGCGAGCGGGGGGGCCTTGGACTACACAGATACGCAGTATTTT.